This T cell receptor beta chain was captured by sequencing in a study of blood T cell repertoires in COVID-19. Across the whole study: Sample material is recorded as cDNA or gDNA derived from T cells, B-cell-depleted T cells, or PBMCs.

In the original processing: Amplification of reference gene primers provided the estimated nucleated cell counts. The data were produced by immunoSEQ multiplex PCR, yet TCRdb's version contains in-frame clones alone and is incomplete. V and J calls and clone size are copied from that table; D and trimming were computed from the DNA. The data show 180,000 or so clones, more than 65% seen once. V gave up 6 bases and J gave up 11 bases; unmatched junction bases: 11. The CDR3 length is 13 residues. This clone was seen a single time. The sequence was obtained from a human donor with acute or convalescent COVID-19. The donor label of this sample is uncertain. The gene calls are TRBV12-3 or TRBV12-4 and TRBJ1-1, with TRBD1 matching over 8 bases. The sequenced sample consisted of peripheral blood. The CDR3 spells CASSPAGGRLAFF. CDR3 bases: TGTGCCAGCAGCCCTGCAGGGGGCCGGTTGGCTTTCTTT.